The 27 T cell receptor beta chains presented below share a single source sample, sequenced in a study of cytomegalovirus exposure and HLA in healthy donors. PCR was performed using 60 Vbeta and 13 Jbeta primers. Clones were sequenced by immunoSEQ multiplex PCR, and TCRdb holds only the in-frame ones, with some missing. Its listing shows about 40,000 clones. The sequenced material came from PBMCs. These receptor sequences come from a male donor in good health and CMV-seronegative.

CDR3 region: CASRLTGQGGYSPLHF. CDR3 bases: TGTGCCAGCAGATTAACCGGACAGGGAGGCTATTCACCCCTCCACTTT. The chain carries TRBV11-2 and TRBJ1-6; 8 nucleotides match TRBD1. Germline V gives CDR1 SGHAT, CDR2 FQNNGV. V trimming: 6 bases; J trimming: 8 bases; junction bases outside the gene matches: 12. This CDR3 is 16 amino acids long.

The J gene is TRBJ1-2, the V gene TRBV10-3, with 7 bases fitting TRBD1. CDR3 length equals 13 residues. Germline-derived CDR1 and CDR2 are ENHRY and SYGVKD. J gave up 7 bases and V 8 bases, and 10 bases lay outside the gene matches. This CDR3 reads CAIGTQGFVGYTF. The CDR3 DNA is TGTGCCATCGGGACACAGGGGTTCGTTGGCTACACCTTC.

J is TRBJ1-5 and V is TRBV9, with D uncertain. Germline CDR1 and CDR2: SGDLS and YYNGEE. The CDR3 extends over 13 amino acids. V was clipped by 0 bases and J by 5 bases, with 6 bases between them. The CDR3 loop is CASSVGLDQPQHF. The CDR3 region has the DNA TGTGCCAGCAGCGTAGGGCTGGATCAGCCCCAGCATTTT.

The chain uses TRBV19 and TRBJ1-2, with 8 bases matching TRBD1. Germline trimming cut 5 bases from V and 0 bases from J; bases unmatched to any gene: 8. The V gene's germline CDR1 is LNHDA and CDR2 SQIVND (reference sequence). The CDR3 spans 16 residues. The CDR3: CASSGGQDQANYGYTF. In DNA, the CDR3 is TGTGCCAGTAGTGGGGGACAGGATCAAGCTAACTATGGCTACACCTTC.

This chain connects TRBV7-9 to TRBJ2-3; 10 bases match TRBD2. Germline values: CDR1 SEHNR, CDR2 FQNEAQ (reference sequence). The CDR3 length is 18 residues. CDR3 residues: CDPSLLETSGVKRDTQYF. CDR3 coding DNA: TGTGACCCCAGCTTACTTGAAACTAGCGGGGTTAAGCGGGATACGCAGTATTTT.

V usage is TRBV5-6 and J usage is TRBJ1-6, with 8 nucleotides matching TRBD1. CDR1 SGHDT and CDR2 YYEEEE come from the germline V gene. This CDR3 is built from 15 residues. V gave up 0 bases and J gave up 10 bases; unmatched junction bases: 6. The CDR3 DNA follows: TGTGCCAGCAGCTTGGCCGGACAGGGTGTGTCACCCCTCCACTTT. Translation gives CASSLAGQGVSPLHF.

The V and J genes are TRBV7-8 and TRBJ1-1; the match to TRBD1 covers 9 bases. This CDR3 contains 17 residues. J gave up 0 bases and V 2 bases, and 7 bases lay outside the gene matches. Per the germline V gene, CDR1 is SGHVS and CDR2 is FQNEAQ. The CDR3 DNA reads as TGTGCCAGCAGCTTAAAAGGACAGGGGTGGATGAACACTGAAGCTTTCTTT. It is translated as CASSLKGQGWMNTEAFF.

The chain uses TRBV4-1 and TRBJ2-4; no firm D call. V lost 5 bases and J lost 9, with 20 bases in between. CDR3 length: 15 residues. Germline-derived CDR1 and CDR2 are MGHRA and YSYEKL. CDR3 region: CASSEPDLGSGIQYF. DNA for the CDR3: TGCGCCAGCAGCGAACCAGACCTGGGCTCAGGCATTCAGTACTTC.

The gene calls are TRBV6-1 and TRBJ1-5; D is unclear. This CDR3 has 14 residues. The germline V gene has CDR1 MNHNS and CDR2 SASEGT. Between the trimmed V and J ends, which lost 4 bases and 0 bases, there was a span of 7 bases. CDR3 DNA: TGTGCCAGCAGTGTGAGGATTAGCAATCAGCCCCAGCATTTT. Its protein product is CASSVRISNQPQHF.

The gene calls are TRBV11-2 and TRBJ1-2, with TRBD1 identical over 7 bases. This CDR3 comprises 15 residues. The trim removed 5 bases at V and 4 bases at J, leaving 10 bases unmatched. Germline V CDR1 and CDR2: SGHAT, FQNNGV. In DNA, the CDR3 is TGTGCCAGCAGCGCCACAGGGGAAGAAAGCTATGGCTACACCTTC. Translating gives CASSATGEESYGYTF.

The rearrangement links TRBV28 to TRBJ2-7; D perhaps matches TRBD2 (5 bases). Germline-derived CDR1 and CDR2 are MDHEN and SYDVKM. The CDR3 totals 18 residues. V lost 4 bases to trimming and J lost 2 bases, with 24 bases between them. CDR3 sequence: CASSSGDVGRTATYEQYF. CDR3 bases: TGTGCCAGCAGTTCCGGGGATGTCGGACGGACGGCGACCTACGAGCAGTACTTC. The full variable domain, with the rest looked up from reference TRBV28 and TRBJ2-7, is DVKVTQSSRYLVKRTGEKVFLECVQDMDHENMFWYRQDPGLGLRLIYFSYDVKMKEKGDIPEGYSVSREKKERFSLILESASTNQTSMYLCASSSGDVGRTATYEQYFGPGTRLTVT.

V and J are TRBV7-6 and TRBJ2-2, with D possibly being TRBD1 (6 bases). The ends were cut back, 2 bases at V and 3 bases at J, with 16 bases in the middle. The CDR3 length is 17 residues. Germline V lookup: CDR1 SGHVS, CDR2 FNYEAQ. The chain's CDR3 is CASSLITGGQDTGELFF. The CDR3 nucleotides read TGTGCCAGCAGCTTAATAACTGGGGGCCAGGACACCGGGGAGCTGTTTTTT.

This chain connects TRBV19 to TRBJ2-7, with 8 positions matching TRBD1. With V trimmed by 4 bases and J by 2 bases, 7 bases remained unmatched. Germline CDR1 is LNHDA and CDR2 is SQIVND (reference sequence). The CDR3 runs to 15 residues. CDR3: CASSNPRTGTYEQYF. The DNA for the CDR3 is TGTGCCAGTAGTAACCCTCGGACAGGGACCTACGAGCAGTACTTC.

The gene calls are TRBV19 and TRBJ1-1, with TRBD1 matching 9 bases. CDR1 is LNHDA and CDR2 is SQIVND in the germline V gene (reference sequence). The CDR3 extends over 13 amino acids. V shed 6 bases and J 3 bases; nucleotides not matched to a gene: 2. Here the CDR3 DNA reads TGTGCCAGTAGCAACAGGGGGCACACTGAAGCTTTCTTT. Translated: CASSNRGHTEAFF.

The CDR3: CASSQVGGTGANVLTF. In nucleotides, the CDR3 is TGTGCCAGCAGCCAAGTTGGAGGGACTGGGGCCAACGTCCTGACTTTC. The chain has TRBV14 and TRBJ2-6, with D possibly being TRBD2 (6 bases). The CDR3 extends over 16 amino acids. Trimming removed 1 base from V and 2 bases from J, with 9 bases in between. From germline, CDR1 is SGHDN and CDR2 FVKESK.

The chain is built from TRBV2 and TRBJ1-5; D perhaps matches TRBD1 (6 bases). CDR3 size: 13 residues. V was cut by 10 bases and J by 4 bases, with 14 bases left in between. CDR1 and CDR2 from the germline V gene are SNHLY and FYNNEI. The CDR3 region is CATRTALNQPQHF. CDR3 in DNA: TGTGCCACTAGGACAGCCCTAAATCAGCCCCAGCATTTT.

The chain has TRBV7-8 and TRBJ2-1; 11 bases match TRBD2. CDR1 SGHVS and CDR2 FQNEAQ come from the germline V gene. The CDR3 spans 16 residues. The V and J ends lost 1 base and 7 bases, in that order; junction bases with no gene match: 6. The CDR3 DNA is TGTGCCAGCAGCTTAGAGGGGGTAGCGGGGGGGAATGAGCAGTTCTTC. Protein sequence: CASSLEGVAGGNEQFF.

The chain couples TRBV7-2 to TRBJ1-5; D perhaps matches TRBD1 (6 bases). CDR1 and CDR2 (germline): SGHTA, FQGNSA. V lost 5 bases to trimming and J lost 5 bases, with 10 bases between them. This CDR3 has 13 residues. CDR3 coding DNA: TGTGCCAGCAGCAGGGGGGGGGATCAGCCCCAGCATTTT. Translating gives CASSRGGDQPQHF.

The gene calls are TRBV18 and TRBJ2-3; 8 bases align to TRBD2. Per the germline V gene, CDR1 is KGHSH and CDR2 is LQKENI. The CDR3 spans 20 residues. V lost 3 bases, J lost 1 base, and 18 bases stayed unmatched. The CDR3 region is CASSPRTGGRSSGGTDTQYF. Written as DNA, the CDR3 is TGTGCCAGCTCACCGCGTACCGGGGGGCGGAGTAGCGGGGGCACAGATACGCAGTATTTT.

The V and J genes are TRBV30 and TRBJ1-5; possible D gene TRBD1, 5 bases. The CDR3 covers 12 residues. CDR1 is GTSNPN and CDR2 is SVGIG in the germline V gene (reference sequence). V lost 2 bases and J lost 9, with 11 bases in between. CDR3 in DNA: TGTGCCTGGAGTTCCTCCCAGGGGCCCCAGCATTTT. Translation gives CAWSSSQGPQHF.

The chain has TRBV13 and TRBJ2-1; TRBD2 matches at 11 bases. V lost 3 bases to trimming and J lost 7 bases; unmatched junction nucleotides: 5. The CDR3 runs 15 residues. CDR1 and CDR2 (germline): PRHDT, FYEKMQ (reference sequence). The CDR3 nucleotides read TGTGCCAGCAGCTTTAGCGGGGGGGCCTTGAATGAGCAGTTCTTC. This sequence encodes CASSFSGGALNEQFF.

This chain joins TRBV5-1 and TRBJ2-7; TRBD1 agrees at 7 bases. CDR1 and CDR2 from the germline V gene are SGHRS and YFSETQ. The CDR3 runs 13 residues. V gave up 3 bases and J gave up 5 bases; unmatched junction bases: 5. This CDR3 reads CASSSPTGNEQYF. CDR3 nucleotide sequence: TGCGCCAGCAGCTCCCCGACAGGGAACGAGCAGTACTTC.

The chain employs TRBV19 and TRBJ1-2; the D gene is possibly TRBD1 (5 bases). The length of the CDR3 is 14 residues. The V and J ends lost 1 base and 4 bases respectively, with 10 bases between them. CDR1 LNHDA and CDR2 SQIVND come from the germline V gene (reference sequence). This CDR3 is CASSIGIDSYGYTF. CDR3 nucleotide sequence: TGTGCCAGTAGTATAGGTATCGACAGCTATGGCTACACCTTC.

The gene calls are TRBV15 and TRBJ1-1; 8 nucleotides line up with TRBD1. CDR3 length: 15 amino acids. CDR1 is LNHNV and CDR2 is YYDKDF in the germline V gene (reference sequence). V shed 5 bases and J 3 bases; nucleotides not matched to a gene: 8. CDR3 in amino acids: CATSGNTGGDTEAFF. CDR3 nucleotides: TGTGCCACCAGCGGCAACACAGGGGGGGACACTGAAGCTTTCTTT.

The chain is built from TRBV19 and TRBJ2-1; 10 bases line up with TRBD2. The CDR3 sequence is 15 residues long. Germline loops: CDR1 LNHDA, CDR2 SQIVND (reference sequence). The junction had 7 bases not matched to a gene; V was cut back by 5 bases and J by 6 bases. CDR3 coding DNA: TGTGCCAGTAGTCGAGCGGGGGGGCCGGCCAATGAGCAGTTCTTC. Translated, it gives CASSRAGGPANEQFF.

V is TRBV9 and J is TRBJ2-5; 8 positions agree with TRBD2. Germline values: CDR1 SGDLS, CDR2 YYNGEE. The CDR3 is made up of 14 amino acids. J was trimmed by 2 bases and V by 3 bases; bases with no gene match: 3. The CDR3 is CASSGGGWQETQYF. CDR3 coding DNA: TGTGCCAGCAGCGGCGGGGGGTGGCAAGAGACCCAGTACTTC.

This sequence joins TRBV7-9 and TRBJ1-3; unclear D gene. V lost 4 bases and J lost 1, with 17 bases in between. Germline CDR1 reads SEHNR; CDR2 reads FQNEAQ (reference sequence). The CDR3 has 17 amino acids. In DNA form, the CDR3 reads TGTGCCAGCAGCTCGCCCCCGGACTGGGTATCTGGAAACACCATATATTTT. Amino acid sequence: CASSSPPDWVSGNTIYF.